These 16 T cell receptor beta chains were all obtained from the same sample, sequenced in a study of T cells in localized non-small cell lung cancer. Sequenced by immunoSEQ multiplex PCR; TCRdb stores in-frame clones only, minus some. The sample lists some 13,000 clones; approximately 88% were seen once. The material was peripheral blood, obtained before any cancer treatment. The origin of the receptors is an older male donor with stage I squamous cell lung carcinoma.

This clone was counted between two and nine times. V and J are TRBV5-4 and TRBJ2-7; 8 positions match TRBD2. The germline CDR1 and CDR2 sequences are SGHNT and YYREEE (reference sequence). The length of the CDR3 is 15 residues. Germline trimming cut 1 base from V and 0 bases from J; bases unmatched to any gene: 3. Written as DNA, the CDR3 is TGTGCCAGCAGCTTGACTAGCGGCTACTCCTACGAGCAGTACTTC. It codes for CASSLTSGYSYEQYF.

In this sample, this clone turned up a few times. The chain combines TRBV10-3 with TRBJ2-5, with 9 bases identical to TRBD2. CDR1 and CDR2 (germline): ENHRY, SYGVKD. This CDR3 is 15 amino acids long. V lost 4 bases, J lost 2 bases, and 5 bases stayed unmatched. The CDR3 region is CAISGSSGIQETQYF. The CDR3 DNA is TGTGCCATCAGTGGATCTAGCGGGATTCAAGAGACCCAGTACTTC.

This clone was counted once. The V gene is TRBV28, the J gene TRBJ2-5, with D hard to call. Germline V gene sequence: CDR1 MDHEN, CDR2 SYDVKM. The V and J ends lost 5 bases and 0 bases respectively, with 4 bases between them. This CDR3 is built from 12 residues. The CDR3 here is CASSLNQETQYF. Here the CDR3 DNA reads TGTGCCAGCAGTCTTAACCAAGAGACCCAGTACTTC.

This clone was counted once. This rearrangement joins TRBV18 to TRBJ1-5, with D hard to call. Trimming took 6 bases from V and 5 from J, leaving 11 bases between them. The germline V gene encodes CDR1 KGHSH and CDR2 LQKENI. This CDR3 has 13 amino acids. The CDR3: CASSVEADQPQHF. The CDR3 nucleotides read TGTGCCAGCTCCGTGGAGGCCGATCAGCCCCAGCATTTT.

DNA of the CDR3: TGCAGCGTTGCAGGGTTTGGCAATCAGCCCCAGCATTTT. Residues: CSVAGFGNQPQHF. The J gene is TRBJ1-5, the V gene TRBV29-1, with a weak D call TRBD1 (5 bases). The CDR3 consists of 13 residues. CDR1 SQVTM and CDR2 ANQGSEA come from the germline V gene. Trimming cost V 4 bases and J 2 bases, with 9 bases left between them.

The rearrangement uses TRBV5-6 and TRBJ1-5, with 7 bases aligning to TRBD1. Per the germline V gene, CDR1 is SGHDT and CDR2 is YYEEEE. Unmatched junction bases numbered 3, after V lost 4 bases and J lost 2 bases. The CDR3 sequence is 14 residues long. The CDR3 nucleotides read TGTGCCAGCAGCAGAGGGGGCGGCAATCAGCCCCAGCATTTT. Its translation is CASSRGGGNQPQHF.

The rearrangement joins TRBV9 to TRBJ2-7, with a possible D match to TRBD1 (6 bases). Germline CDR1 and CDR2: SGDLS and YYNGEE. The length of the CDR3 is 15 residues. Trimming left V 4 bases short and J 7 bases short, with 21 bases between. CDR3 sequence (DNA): TGTGCCAGCAGCTCGTCGGGCTTCCTGAGGGGGGAGCAGTACTTC. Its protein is CASSSSGFLRGEQYF.

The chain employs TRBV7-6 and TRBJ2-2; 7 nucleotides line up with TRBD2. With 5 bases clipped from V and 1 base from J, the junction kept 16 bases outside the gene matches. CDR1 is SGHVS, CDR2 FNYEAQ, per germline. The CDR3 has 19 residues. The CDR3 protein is CASSPAETSSFLNTGELFF. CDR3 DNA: TGTGCCAGCAGCCCAGCTGAGACTAGCTCCTTTTTGAACACCGGGGAGCTGTTTTTT.

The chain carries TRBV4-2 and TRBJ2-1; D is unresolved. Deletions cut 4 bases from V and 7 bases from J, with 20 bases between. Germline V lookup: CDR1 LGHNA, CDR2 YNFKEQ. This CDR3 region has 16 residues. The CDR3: CASSPEPGRRRNEQFF. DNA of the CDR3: TGTGCCAGCAGCCCCGAACCCGGGCGAAGAAGGAATGAGCAGTTCTTC.

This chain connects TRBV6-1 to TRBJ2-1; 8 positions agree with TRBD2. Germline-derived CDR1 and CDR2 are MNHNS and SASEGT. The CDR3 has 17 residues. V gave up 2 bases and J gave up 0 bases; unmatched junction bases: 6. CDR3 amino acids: CASSEPTLAASYNEQFF. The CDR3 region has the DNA TGTGCCAGCAGTGAACCTACACTAGCGGCCTCCTACAATGAGCAGTTCTTC.

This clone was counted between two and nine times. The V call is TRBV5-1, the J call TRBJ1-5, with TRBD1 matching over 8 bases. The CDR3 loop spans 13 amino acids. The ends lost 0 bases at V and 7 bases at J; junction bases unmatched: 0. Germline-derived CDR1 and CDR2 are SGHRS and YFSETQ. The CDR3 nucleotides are TGCGCCAGCAGCTTGGGACAGGGGCAGCCCCAGCATTTT. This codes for CASSLGQGQPQHF.

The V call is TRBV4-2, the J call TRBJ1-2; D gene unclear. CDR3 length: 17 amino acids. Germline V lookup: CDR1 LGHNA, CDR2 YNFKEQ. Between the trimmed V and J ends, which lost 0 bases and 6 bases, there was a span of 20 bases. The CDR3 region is CASSQERETWVGNGYTF. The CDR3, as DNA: TGTGCCAGCAGCCAAGAGAGGGAGACCTGGGTAGGAAATGGCTACACCTTC.

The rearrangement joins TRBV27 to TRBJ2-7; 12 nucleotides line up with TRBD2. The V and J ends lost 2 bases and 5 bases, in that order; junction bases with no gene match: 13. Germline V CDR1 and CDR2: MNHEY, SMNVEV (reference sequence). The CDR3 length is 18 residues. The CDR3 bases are TGTGCCAGCAGTTTACTGTCGGGAGGACTAGCGGGAATCCACGAGCAGTACTTC. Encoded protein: CASSLLSGGLAGIHEQYF.

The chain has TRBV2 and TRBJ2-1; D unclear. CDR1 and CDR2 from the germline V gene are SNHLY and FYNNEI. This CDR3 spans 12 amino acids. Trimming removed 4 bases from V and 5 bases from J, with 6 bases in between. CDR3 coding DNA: TGTGCCAGCAGTGTCTTCAACAATGAGCAGTTCTTC. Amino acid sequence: CASSVFNNEQFF.

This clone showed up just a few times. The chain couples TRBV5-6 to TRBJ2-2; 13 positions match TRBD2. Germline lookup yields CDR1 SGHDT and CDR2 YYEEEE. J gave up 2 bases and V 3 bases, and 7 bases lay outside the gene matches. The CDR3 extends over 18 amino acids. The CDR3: CASSSSGLAGHNTGELFF. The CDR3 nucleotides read TGTGCCAGCAGCTCGTCGGGACTAGCGGGACACAACACCGGGGAGCTGTTTTTT.

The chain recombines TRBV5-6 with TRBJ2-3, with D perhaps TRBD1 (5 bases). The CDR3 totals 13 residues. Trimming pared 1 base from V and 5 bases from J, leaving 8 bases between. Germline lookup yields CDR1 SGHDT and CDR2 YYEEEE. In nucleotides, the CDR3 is TGTGCCAGCAGCTTGCAGGGCGTAGATACGCAGTATTTT. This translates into CASSLQGVDTQYF.